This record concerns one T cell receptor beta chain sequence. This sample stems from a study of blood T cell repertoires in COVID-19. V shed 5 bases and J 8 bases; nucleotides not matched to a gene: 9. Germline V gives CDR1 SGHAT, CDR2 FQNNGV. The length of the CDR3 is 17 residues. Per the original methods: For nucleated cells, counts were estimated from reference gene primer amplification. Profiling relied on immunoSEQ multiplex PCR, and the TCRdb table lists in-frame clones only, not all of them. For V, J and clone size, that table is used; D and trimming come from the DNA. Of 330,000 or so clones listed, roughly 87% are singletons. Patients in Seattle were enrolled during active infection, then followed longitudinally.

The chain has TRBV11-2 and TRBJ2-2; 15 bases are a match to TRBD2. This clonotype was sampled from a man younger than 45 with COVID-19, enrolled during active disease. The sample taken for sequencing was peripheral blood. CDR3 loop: CASSPPGGLAGGGELFF. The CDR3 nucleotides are TGTGCCAGCAGCCCGCCTGGAGGACTAGCGGGAGGGGGGGAGCTGTTTTTT.